These 5 T cell receptor beta chains share one sample of origin, sequenced in a study of T cells in Graves' hyperthyroidism and ophthalmopathy. Template material for amplifying TCR beta CDR3 regions consisted of RNA transcripts. First-round RT-PCR of the TCR CDR3 relied on the HTBI primer set. TCRdb reanalysed the multiplex PCR reads using MiXCR and keeps one entry per CDR3 protein. The table records 200,000 to 250,000 distinct CDR3 sequences, roughly 18% of them present only once. Sequenced input: blood. All receptors derive from a man between 50 and 59 years old with Graves' hyperthyroidism.

This clonotype came up many times. The V and J genes are TRBV6-1 and TRBJ2-7; the match to TRBD2 covers 11 bases. V shed 5 bases and J 5 bases; nucleotides not matched to a gene: 5. Germline V gene data show CDR1 as MNHNS and CDR2 as SASEGT. The CDR3 length is 14 residues. In nucleotides, the CDR3 is TGTGCCAGCAGTCCCGTAGCGGGAGGGAACGAGCAGTACTTC. It codes for CASSPVAGGNEQYF.

This clonotype was counted only a few times. This chain uses TRBV7-9 with TRBJ2-3, with TRBD2 matching 9 bases. J gave up 6 bases and V 0 bases, and 13 bases lay outside the gene matches. This CDR3 is 18 amino acids long. Germline assignment: CDR1 SEHNR and CDR2 FQNEAQ (reference sequence). The CDR3 DNA is TGTGCCAGCAGCTTAGCGGTCGGTAGCGGGAGACACCAGGATACGCAGTATTTT. Its protein is CASSLAVGSGRHQDTQYF.

This clonotype has only a few counts. The rearrangement links TRBV4-1 to TRBJ1-1; possibly TRBD1 for D (6 bases). CDR3 size: 13 residues. Germline CDR1 MGHRA, CDR2 YSYEKL. V was cut by 3 bases and J by 5 bases, with 10 bases left in between. The CDR3 DNA follows: TGCGCCAGCAGCCATGCAGGGGTAACTGAAGCTTTCTTT. It is translated as CASSHAGVTEAFF.

This clonotype was found a few times. The chain combines TRBV6-1 with TRBJ2-1, with 14 bases matching TRBD2. Germline lookup yields CDR1 MNHNS and CDR2 SASEGT. The CDR3 loop spans 16 amino acids. The junction had 8 bases not matched to a gene; V was cut back by 5 bases and J by 8 bases. The CDR3 spells CASSRTSGRLSDEQFF. CDR3 DNA sequence: TGTGCCAGCAGTCGGACTAGCGGGAGGTTGTCGGATGAGCAGTTCTTC.

This clonotype was seen many times. V gene TRBV5-1 combines with J gene TRBJ2-7, with a possible D match to TRBD1 (5 bases). V gave up 1 base and J gave up 6 bases, with 11 bases separating them. This CDR3 region has 13 residues. Germline CDR1 SGHRS, CDR2 YFSETQ. CDR3 loop: CASSLTGPGEQYF. DNA of the CDR3: TGCGCCAGCAGCTTGACAGGTCCGGGCGAGCAGTACTTC. Full variable domain (rest looked up from reference TRBV5-1 and TRBJ2-7): KAGVTQTPRYLIKTRGQQVTLSCSPISGHRSVSWYQQTPGQGLQFLFEYFSETQRNKGNFPGRFSGRQFSNSRSEMNVSTLELGDSALYLCASSLTGPGEQYFGPGTRLTVT.